The rows below give T cell receptor beta chains drawn from one sample of a study of cytomegalovirus exposure and HLA in healthy donors. Profiling relied on immunoSEQ multiplex PCR, and the TCRdb table lists in-frame clones only, not all of them. The sample records around 88,000 clones, around four fifths being singletons. Sample: PBMCs. The receptors here all came from a man over 45 in good health and CMV-seropositive. The CDR3 runs from the conserved cysteine through the conserved F or W. Each record gives: CDR3 protein, CDR3 DNA, V gene, J gene, CDR3 length, clone size, D gene. A D gene is named only where the DNA matches it firmly. The listing skips clone size in some rows; elsewhere it reads once, few, many or a size class.

CASSRGLGDTEAFF	TGTGCCAGCAGCAGGGGACTCGGAGACACTGAAGCTTTCTTT	TRBV7-9	TRBJ1-1	14	few	NA
CASSVGDREEGYTF	TGTGCCAGCAGCGTTGGAGACAGGGAGGAGGGCTACACCTTC	TRBV9	TRBJ1-2	14	few	TRBD1
CASSLNTANYGYTF	TGCGCCAGCAGCTTGAATACAGCTAACTATGGCTACACCTTC	TRBV5-1	TRBJ1-2	14	NA	NA
CASSRGDGWGETQYF	TGTGCCAGTAGCCGGGGGGACGGGTGGGGGGAGACCCAGTACTTC	TRBV19	TRBJ2-5	15	NA	TRBD2
CASSDTSENIQYF	TGTGCCAGCAGCGATACTAGCGAAAACATTCAGTACTTC	TRBV9	TRBJ2-4	13	NA	TRBD2
CASSVRGKQDEQFF	TGTGCCAGCAGCGTCAGGGGCAAGCAGGATGAGCAGTTCTTC	TRBV9	TRBJ2-1	14	NA	NA
CAWSADTQARNQPQHF	TGTGCCTGGAGCGCCGACACCCAGGCGCGCAATCAGCCCCAGCATTTT	TRBV30	TRBJ1-5	16	NA	NA
CSVATGTGDQPQNF	NA	TRBV29-1	TRBJ1-5	14	NA	NA
CASSLLQTMDYGYTF	TGTGCCAGCAGCTTGTTACAGACCATGGACTATGGCTACACCTTC	TRBV5-5	TRBJ1-2	15	NA	NA
CASSETGNQPQHF	TGTGCCAGCAGTGAGACAGGTAATCAGCCCCAGCATTTT	TRBV6-4	TRBJ1-5	13	NA	NA
CASSISRNTEAFF	TGCGCCAGCAGCATAAGTAGAAACACTGAAGCTTTCTTT	TRBV5-1	TRBJ1-1	13	NA	NA
CASSFVGRASNTGELFF	TGTGCCAGCAGTTTTGTTGGGAGGGCTTCGAACACCGGGGAGCTGTTTTTT	TRBV28	TRBJ2-2	17	few	TRBD2
CAWVRGTSVVGETQYF	TGTGCCTGGGTCCGTGGGACTAGCGTGGTAGGAGAGACCCAGTACTTC	TRBV30	TRBJ2-5	16	NA	TRBD2
CAWSRDRPRGYTF	TGTGCCTGGAGTCGCGACAGGCCGCGGGGCTACACCTTC	TRBV30	TRBJ1-2	13	few	NA
CASSLAPNYEQYF	TGTGCCAGCAGCTTAGCGCCTAACTACGAGCAGTACTTC	TRBV7-7	TRBJ2-7	13	NA	NA
CASKDSRGEAFF	TGTGCCAGCAAGGACTCACGGGGTGAAGCTTTCTTT	TRBV6-5	TRBJ1-1	12	NA	NA